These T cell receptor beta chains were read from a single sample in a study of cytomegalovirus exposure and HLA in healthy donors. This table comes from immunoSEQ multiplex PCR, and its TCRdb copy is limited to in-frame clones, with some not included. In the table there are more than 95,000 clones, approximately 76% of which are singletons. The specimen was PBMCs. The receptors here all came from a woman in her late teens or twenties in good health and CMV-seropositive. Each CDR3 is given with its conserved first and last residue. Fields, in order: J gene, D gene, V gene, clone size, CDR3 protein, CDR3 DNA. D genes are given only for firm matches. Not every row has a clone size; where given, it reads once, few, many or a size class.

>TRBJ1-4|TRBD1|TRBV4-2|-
CASSSTGTGNEKLFF
TGTGCCAGCAGTTCCACCGGGACAGGGAATGAAAAACTGTTTTTT
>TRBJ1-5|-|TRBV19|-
CASSITAGIYNQPQHF
TGTGCCAGTAGTATAACGGCAGGGATTTACAATCAGCCCCAGCATTTT
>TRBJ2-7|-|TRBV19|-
CATSFQGSYEQYF
TGTGCCACCTCCTTCCAGGGCTCCTACGAGCAGTACTTC
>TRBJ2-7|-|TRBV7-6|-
CASSSGTPSYEQYF
TGTGCCAGCAGCTCTGGGACTCCTTCCTACGAGCAGTACTTC
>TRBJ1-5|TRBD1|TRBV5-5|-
CASSRDRGEPQHF
TGTGCCAGCAGTCGGGACAGGGGGGAGCCCCAGCATTTT
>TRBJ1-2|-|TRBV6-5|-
CASSYGQGTNYGYTF
TGTGCCAGCAGTTACGGGCAGGGGACTAACTATGGCTACACCTTC
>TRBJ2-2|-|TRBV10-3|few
CAIKGAGDTGELFF
TGTGCCATCAAGGGTGCAGGGGACACCGGGGAGCTGTTTTTT
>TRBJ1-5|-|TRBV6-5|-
CASSLDSLGQPQHF
TGTGCCAGCAGTCTGGACAGCTTGGGTCAGCCCCAGCATTTT
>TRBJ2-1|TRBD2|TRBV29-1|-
CSVGFAGRVVYEQFF
TGCAGCGTGGGATTTGCCGGGAGGGTGGTCTATGAGCAGTTCTTC
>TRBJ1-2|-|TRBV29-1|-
CSVESPTQLYGYTF
TGCAGCGTTGAGTCGCCGACACAACTCTATGGCTACACCTTC
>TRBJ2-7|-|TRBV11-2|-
CASSVLITEQYF
TGTGCCAGCAGCGTACTTATAACCGAGCAGTACTTC
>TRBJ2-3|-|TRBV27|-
CASSLYRGTDTQYF
TGTGCCAGCAGTTTATACAGGGGCACAGATACGCAGTATTTT
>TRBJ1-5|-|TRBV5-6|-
CASSLGYGSNQPQHF
TGTGCCAGCAGCTTGGGGTACGGTAGCAATCAGCCCCAGCATTTT
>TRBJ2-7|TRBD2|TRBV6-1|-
CASSELGLVAYEQYF
TGTGCCAGCAGTGAACTGGGACTAGTGGCGTACGAGCAGTACTTC
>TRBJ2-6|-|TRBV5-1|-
CASSLRQASSGANVLTF
TGCGCCAGCAGCCTTAGACAAGCCAGCTCTGGGGCCAACGTCCTGACTTTC
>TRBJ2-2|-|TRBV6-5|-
CASSPSGPGELFF
TGTGCCAGCAGCCCTTCAGGGCCCGGGGAGCTGTTTTTT
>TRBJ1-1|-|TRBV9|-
CASSVDAGTVNTEAFF
TGTGCCAGCAGCGTTGATGCGGGGACTGTGAACACTGAAGCTTTCTTT
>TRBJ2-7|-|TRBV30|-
CAWMGTATYEQYF
TGTGCCTGGATGGGGACTGCAACCTACGAGCAGTACTTC
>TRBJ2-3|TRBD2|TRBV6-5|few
CASGIAGARDTQYF
TGTGCCAGCGGAATAGCGGGAGCAAGGGATACGCAGTATTTT
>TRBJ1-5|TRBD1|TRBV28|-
CASSFGGTGVQPQHF
TGTGCCAGCAGTTTCGGTGGGACAGGGGTTCAGCCCCAGCATTTT
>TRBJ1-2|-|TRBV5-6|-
CASSLVSDYGYTF
TGTGCCAGCAGCTTGGTTTCTGACTATGGCTACACCTTC
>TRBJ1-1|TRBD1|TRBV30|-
CAWSGGTGRNTEAFF
TGTGCCTGGAGTGGCGGGACAGGGCGGAACACTGAAGCTTTCTTT
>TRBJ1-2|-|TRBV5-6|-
CASSARDGGSYGYTF
TGTGCCAGCAGCGCGAGAGACGGGGGGAGCTATGGCTACACCTTC
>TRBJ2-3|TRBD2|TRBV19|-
CASASGRTDTQYF
TGTGCCAGTGCTAGCGGGAGGACAGATACGCAGTATTTT
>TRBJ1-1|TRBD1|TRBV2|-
CASSEQGAISEAFF
TGTGCCAGCAGTGAGCAGGGGGCGATATCTGAAGCTTTCTTT
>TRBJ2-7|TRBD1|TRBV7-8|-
CASSPRTGTYEQYF
TGTGCCAGCAGCCCGCGGACAGGAACCTACGAGCAGTACTTC
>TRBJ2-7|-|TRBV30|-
CAWSVQYEQYF
TGTGCCTGGAGTGTACAGTACGAGCAGTACTTC
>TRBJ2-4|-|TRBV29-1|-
CSVVRGSIQYF
TGCAGCGTTGTTAGGGGGAGCATTCAGTACTTC
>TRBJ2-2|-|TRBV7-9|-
CSSSLPSSTGELFF
TGTTCCAGCAGCTTACCTAGCTCTACCGGGGAGCTGTTTTTT
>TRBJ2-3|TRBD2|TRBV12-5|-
CASGLVVSAGAVDTQYF
TGTGCTAGTGGTTTGGTAGTTTCAGCGGGAGCAGTAGATACGCAGTATTTT
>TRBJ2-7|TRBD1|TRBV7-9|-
CASSPRGQASYEQYF
TGTGCCAGCAGCCCCCGGGGACAGGCCTCCTACGAGCAGTACTTC
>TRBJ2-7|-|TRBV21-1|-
CASSKSSETGIIKGTYEQYF
TGTGCCAGCAGCAAATCATCTGAGACAGGGATTATAAAGGGTACCTACGAGCAGTACTTC
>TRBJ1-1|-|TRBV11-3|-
CASSREGRATEAFF
TGTGCCAGCAGCCGGGAGGGGAGGGCCACTGAAGCTTTCTTT
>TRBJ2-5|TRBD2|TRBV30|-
CAWSSGTSGRWGQETQYF
TGTGCCTGGAGTTCCGGGACTAGCGGGAGATGGGGGCAAGAGACCCAGTACTTC
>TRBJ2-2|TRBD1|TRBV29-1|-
CSATMGTGGTGELFF
TGCAGCGCCACAATGGGGACAGGGGGCACCGGGGAGCTGTTTTTT
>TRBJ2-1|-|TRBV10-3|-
CAISEESSYNEQFF
TGTGCCATCAGTGAGGAGAGCTCCTACAATGAGCAGTTCTTC
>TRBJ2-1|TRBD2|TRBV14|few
CASSLSGSTYNEQFF
TGTGCCAGCAGCCTTAGCGGGAGTACCTACAATGAGCAGTTCTTC
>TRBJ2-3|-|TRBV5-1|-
CASRQVTGVDTQYF
TGCGCCAGCAGACAGGTCACGGGGGTAGATACTCAGTATTTT
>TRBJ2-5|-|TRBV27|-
CASGGKGWGTQYF
TGTGCCAGCGGCGGGAAAGGGTGGGGGACCCAGTACTTC
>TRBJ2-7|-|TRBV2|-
CASRDMYEQYF
TGTGCCAGCAGGGACATGTACGAGCAGTACTTC
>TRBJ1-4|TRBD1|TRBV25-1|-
CASSGQTGSREKLFF
TGTGCCAGCAGTGGCCAGACAGGGTCAAGGGAAAAACTGTTTTTT
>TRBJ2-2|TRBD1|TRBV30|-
CAWRTGAAGELFF
TGTGCCTGGAGGACAGGGGCCGCCGGGGAGCTGTTTTTT
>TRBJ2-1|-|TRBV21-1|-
CASSAIDTSGRSEQFF
TGTGCCAGCAGCGCCATAGATACTAGCGGGAGGAGTGAGCAGTTCTTC
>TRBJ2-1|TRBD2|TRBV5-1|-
CASSLESAGTSEYNEQFF
TGCGCCAGCAGCTTGGAATCGGCCGGGACTAGCGAGTACAATGAGCAGTTCTTC
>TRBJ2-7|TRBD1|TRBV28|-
CASSGDSRSYEQYF
TGTGCCAGCAGTGGGGACAGCCGGTCCTACGAGCAGTACTTC
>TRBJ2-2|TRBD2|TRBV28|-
CASSLSGRAGELFF
TGTGCCAGCAGTCTCAGCGGGAGGGCCGGGGAGCTGTTTTTT
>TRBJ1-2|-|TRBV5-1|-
CASSWAGWGNYGYTF
TGCGCCAGCAGCTGGGCCGGATGGGGCAACTATGGCTACACCTTC
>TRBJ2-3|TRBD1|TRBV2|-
CASSVAGQGYTDTQYF
TGTGCCAGCAGTGTAGCAGGACAGGGATACACAGATACGCAGTATTTT
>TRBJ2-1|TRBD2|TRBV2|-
CASTGLAGGGGNEQFF
TGTGCCAGCACTGGACTAGCGGGAGGCGGTGGGAATGAGCAGTTCTTC
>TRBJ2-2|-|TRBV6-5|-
CATKQARPNTGELFF
TGTGCCACCAAGCAGGCGCGTCCGAACACCGGGGAGCTGTTTTTT
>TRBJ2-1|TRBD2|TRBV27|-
CASSPLGLADYNEQFF
TGTGCCAGCAGCCCCCTCGGACTAGCGGACTACAATGAGCAGTTCTTC
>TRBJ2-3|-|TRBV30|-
CAWSLGGTQYF
TGTGCCTGGAGTCTGGGAGGTACGCAGTATTTT
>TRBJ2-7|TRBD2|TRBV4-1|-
CASSQEVAGAYEQYF
TGCGCCAGCAGCCAAGAAGTAGCGGGAGCCTACGAGCAGTACTTC
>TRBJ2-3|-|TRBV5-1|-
CASSSDGTSTDTQYF
TGCGCCAGCAGCTCGGACGGGACTAGCACAGATACGCAGTATTTT
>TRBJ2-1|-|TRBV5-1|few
CASSPGSGRGEQFF
TGCGCCAGCAGTCCCGGGAGCGGGCGGGGTGAGCAGTTCTTC
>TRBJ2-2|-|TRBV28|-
CASSFRVIGELFF
TGTGCCAGCAGTTTTCGGGTGATCGGGGAGCTGTTTTTT
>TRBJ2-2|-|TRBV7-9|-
CASSLELNTGELFF
TGTGCCAGCAGCTTAGAACTAAACACCGGGGAGCTGTTTTTT
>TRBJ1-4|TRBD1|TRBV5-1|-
CASSLGQGGGRTNEKLFF
TGCGCCAGCAGCTTGGGACAGGGCGGTGGGCGGACTAATGAAAAACTGTTTTTT
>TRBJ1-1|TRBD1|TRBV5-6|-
CASSYGQGFEAFF
TGTGCCAGCAGCTACGGACAGGGGTTTGAAGCTTTCTTT
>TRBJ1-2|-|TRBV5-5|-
CASSPETGPFYGYTF
TGTGCCAGCAGCCCCGAGACAGGCCCCTTCTATGGCTACACCTTC